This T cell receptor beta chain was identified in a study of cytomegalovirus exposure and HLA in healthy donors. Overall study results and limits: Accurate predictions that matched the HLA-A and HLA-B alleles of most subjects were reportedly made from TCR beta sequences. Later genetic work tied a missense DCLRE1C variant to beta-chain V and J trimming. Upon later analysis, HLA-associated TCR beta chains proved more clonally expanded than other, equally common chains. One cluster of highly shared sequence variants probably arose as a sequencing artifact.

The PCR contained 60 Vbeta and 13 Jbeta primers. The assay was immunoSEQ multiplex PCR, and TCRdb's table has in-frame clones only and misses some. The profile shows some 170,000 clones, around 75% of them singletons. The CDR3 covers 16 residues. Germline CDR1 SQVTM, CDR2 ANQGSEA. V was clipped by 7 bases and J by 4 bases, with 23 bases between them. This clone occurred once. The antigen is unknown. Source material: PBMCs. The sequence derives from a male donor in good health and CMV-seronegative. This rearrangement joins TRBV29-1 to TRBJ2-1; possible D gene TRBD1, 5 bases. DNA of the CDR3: TGCAGCGCCGACCCAACAGGTGGCTATGGGTACAATGAGCAGTTCTTC. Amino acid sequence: CSADPTGGYGYNEQFF.